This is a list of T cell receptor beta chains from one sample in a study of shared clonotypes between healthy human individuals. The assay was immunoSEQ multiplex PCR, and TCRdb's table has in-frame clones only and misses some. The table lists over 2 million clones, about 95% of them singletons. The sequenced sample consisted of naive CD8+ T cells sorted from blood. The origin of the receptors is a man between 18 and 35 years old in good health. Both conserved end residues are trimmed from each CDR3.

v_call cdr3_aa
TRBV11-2 ASSFGPIMNTGELF
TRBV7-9 ASSFGQGRLYEQY
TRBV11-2 ASSLGTSYEQY
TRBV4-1 ASSQDQRPYNEQF
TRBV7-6 ASSMGTGSTDTQY
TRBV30 AWSVLHQAITDTQY
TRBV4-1 ASSQDTAGGSYNEQF
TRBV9 ASSVEASRNTGELF
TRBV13 ASSSEGLAGVGGTYEQY
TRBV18 ASSPPGPITSVTSI
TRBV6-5 ASSYGWENEQF
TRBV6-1 ASSTSRSSGNTIY
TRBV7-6 ASSLAQGTEAF
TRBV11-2 ASSEDGGLRRNYGYT
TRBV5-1 ASSLAGTGPQETQY
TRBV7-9 ASSSGLTEAF
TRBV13 ASSSIEARMNTEAF
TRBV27 ASSSRQGAYTEAF
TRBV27 ASTQTGGYGYT
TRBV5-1 ASSPLGGQAETQY
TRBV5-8 ASSVDRGTDTQY
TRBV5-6 ASSSGTSGRSYNEQF
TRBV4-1 ASSPLASYEQY
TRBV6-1 AGGKGQGLNTEAF
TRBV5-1 ASSLGPAGSLAGELF
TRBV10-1 ASSAGPGTGDEQY
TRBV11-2 ASSLDLAAPTDTQY
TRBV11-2 ASSLTYGTGGYEQY
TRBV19 ASSMAGGSNQPQH
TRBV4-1 ASSQDGGGAALYEQY
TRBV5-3 ARSLCWEQY
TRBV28 ASSPGVRTQY
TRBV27 ATSGGGETQY
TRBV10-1 ASSDPILRGTQY
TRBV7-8 ASSSRTGINTEAF
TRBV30 AWSGGSYEQY
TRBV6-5 ASSYSGGGHTDTQY
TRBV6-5 ASSYGMTGGEAF
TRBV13 ASSLEEVGTYEQY
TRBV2 ASSSGTGRNEQY
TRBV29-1 SVEDQNRRHEAF
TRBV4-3 ASSQDMAGGRGEQF
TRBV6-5 ASSYSDDYGYT
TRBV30 AWTPRAPHGYT
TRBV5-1 ASSWVTGVSVDEQF
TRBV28 ASSLMGYGIQY
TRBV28 ASSFYVGLTYEQY
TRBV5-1 ASSLVVSSNSYEQY
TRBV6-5 ASSSADQQRY
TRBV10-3 AISHPVSAGGRADTQY
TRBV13 ASSSPSRLSGAPNEQY
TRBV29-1 SVHSPLNPYNEQF
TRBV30 ARQGYQETQY
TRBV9 ASSTSGSTGELF
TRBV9 ASSVGTRHGYT
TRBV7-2 ASSILAGVYNEQF
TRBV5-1 ASSPGPRYEQY
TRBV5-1 ASSSSLNTEAF
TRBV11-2 ASSPGTGYKETQY